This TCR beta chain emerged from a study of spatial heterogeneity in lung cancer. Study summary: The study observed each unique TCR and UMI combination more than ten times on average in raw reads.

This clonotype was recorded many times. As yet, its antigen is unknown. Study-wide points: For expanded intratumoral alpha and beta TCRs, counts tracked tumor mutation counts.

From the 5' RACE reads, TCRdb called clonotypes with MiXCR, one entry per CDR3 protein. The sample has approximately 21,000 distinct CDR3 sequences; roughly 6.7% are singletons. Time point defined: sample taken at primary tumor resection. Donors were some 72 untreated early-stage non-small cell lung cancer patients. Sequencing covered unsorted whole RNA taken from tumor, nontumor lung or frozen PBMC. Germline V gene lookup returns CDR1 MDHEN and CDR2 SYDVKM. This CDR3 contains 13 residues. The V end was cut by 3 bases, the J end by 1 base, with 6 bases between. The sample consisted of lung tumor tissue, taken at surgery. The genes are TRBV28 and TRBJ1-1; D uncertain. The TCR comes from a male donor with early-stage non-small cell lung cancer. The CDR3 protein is CASSFPGNTEAFF. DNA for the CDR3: TGTGCCAGCAGTTTTCCTGGGAACACTGAAGCTTTCTTT. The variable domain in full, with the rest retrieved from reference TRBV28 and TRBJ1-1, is DVKVTQSSRYLVKRTGEKVFLECVQDMDHENMFWYRQDPGLGLRLIYFSYDVKMKEKGDIPEGYSVSREKKERFSLILESASTNQTSMYLCASSFPGNTEAFFGQGTRLTVV.